Below are 8 T cell receptor beta chains sequenced from a single sample in a study of early T cells in non-severe SARS-CoV-2 infection. Each CDR3 protein is one row after TCRdb ran MiXCR on the 5' RACE reads. The sample contains approximately 63,000 distinct CDR3 sequences, approximately 5.9% of which appear only once. The sequenced sample was whole blood, obtained at baseline. These receptors were taken from an adult who was a healthcare worker with PCR-confirmed SARS-CoV-2 infection or an uninfected control (not recorded which).

This clonotype was detected ten times or more. The rearrangement uses TRBV28 and TRBJ2-7; tentative D call: TRBD2 (6 bases). V was clipped by 5 bases and J by 5 bases, with 13 bases between them. The CDR3 contains 13 residues. Per germline, CDR1 MDHEN and CDR2 SYDVKM. The CDR3 here is CASSRGGVDEQYF. The CDR3 nucleotides are TGTGCCAGCAGTAGAGGAGGGGTCGACGAGCAGTACTTC. The complete variable domain, with remaining parts taken from reference TRBV28 and TRBJ2-7, reads DVKVTQSSRYLVKRTGEKVFLECVQDMDHENMFWYRQDPGLGLRLIYFSYDVKMKEKGDIPEGYSVSREKKERFSLILESASTNQTSMYLCASSRGGVDEQYFGPGTRLTVT.

This chain links TRBV20-1 with TRBJ2-7; TRBD1 might be the D (5 bases). Germline CDR1 reads DFQATT; CDR2 reads SNEGSKA (reference sequence). V was cut by 1 base and J by 2 bases, with 12 bases left in between. The length of the CDR3 is 14 residues. This CDR3 reads CSARAAGQTYEQYF. CDR3 nucleotides: TGCAGTGCTAGAGCGGCAGGGCAAACCTACGAGCAGTACTTC.

This clonotype was observed many times. The gene calls are TRBV27 and TRBJ2-1; D not resolved. This CDR3 is 14 amino acids long. Germline CDR1 reads MNHEY; CDR2 reads SMNVEV (reference sequence). V lost 5 bases and J 2 bases, leaving 10 bases between the germline ends. CDR3 sequence: CASSHSGPYNEQFF. The CDR3 DNA sequence: TGTGCCAGCAGTCACTCGGGCCCCTACAATGAGCAGTTCTTC.

This clonotype came up a few times. The CDR3 reads CASSLGGTSAYNEQFF. The DNA of the CDR3 is TGTGCCAGCAGCTTAGGGGGGACTAGCGCCTACAATGAGCAGTTCTTC. J is TRBJ2-1 and V is TRBV11-2; 10 bases line up with TRBD2. J was trimmed by 2 bases and V by 1 base; bases with no gene match: 2. Germline-derived CDR1 and CDR2 are SGHAT and FQNNGV. The CDR3 has 16 amino acids.

This clonotype was seen repeatedly, ten times or more. The V and J genes are TRBV7-6 and TRBJ2-7; no firm D call. Trimming took 6 bases from V and 2 from J, leaving 11 bases between them. Germline loops: CDR1 SGHVS, CDR2 FNYEAQ. CDR3 length: 13 amino acids. CDR3 in amino acids: CASSLTQPYEQYF. CDR3 coding DNA: TGTGCCAGCAGTCTTACCCAACCCTACGAGCAGTACTTC.

This clonotype was observed a handful of times. The V call is TRBV7-3, the J call TRBJ2-1; D may be TRBD2 (6 bases). The CDR3 is made up of 15 amino acids. In germline, CDR1 is SGHTA, CDR2 FQGTGA. Trimming shortened V by 5 bases and J by 2 bases, and 13 bases separated the two germline ends. The CDR3 DNA is TGTGCCAGCAGCCCTGTGGTAGCGGCCTACAATGAGCAGTTCTTC. Protein product: CASSPVVAAYNEQFF.

This clonotype was seen many times. This chain uses TRBV20-1 with TRBJ2-3; TRBD2 matches 15 bases. Trimming at V came to 6 bases and at J to 4 bases, leaving 11 bases not matched to a gene. CDR3 size: 17 residues. Germline-derived CDR1 and CDR2 are DFQATT and SNEGSKA (reference sequence). CDR3 protein: CSAPPGLAGGVSDTQYF. The CDR3 DNA reads TGCAGTGCACCTCCGGGACTAGCGGGAGGTGTTTCAGATACGCAGTATTTT.

Only a few counts were recorded for this clonotype. The V gene is TRBV12-3 or TRBV12-4, the J gene TRBJ2-1, with D perhaps TRBD1 (6 bases). The CDR3 spans 12 residues. Trimming shortened V by 6 bases and J by 9 bases, and 12 bases separated the two germline ends. The chain's CDR3 is CASRRTVSEQFF. CDR3 bases: TGTGCCAGCAGGCGGACAGTGAGTGAGCAGTTCTTC.